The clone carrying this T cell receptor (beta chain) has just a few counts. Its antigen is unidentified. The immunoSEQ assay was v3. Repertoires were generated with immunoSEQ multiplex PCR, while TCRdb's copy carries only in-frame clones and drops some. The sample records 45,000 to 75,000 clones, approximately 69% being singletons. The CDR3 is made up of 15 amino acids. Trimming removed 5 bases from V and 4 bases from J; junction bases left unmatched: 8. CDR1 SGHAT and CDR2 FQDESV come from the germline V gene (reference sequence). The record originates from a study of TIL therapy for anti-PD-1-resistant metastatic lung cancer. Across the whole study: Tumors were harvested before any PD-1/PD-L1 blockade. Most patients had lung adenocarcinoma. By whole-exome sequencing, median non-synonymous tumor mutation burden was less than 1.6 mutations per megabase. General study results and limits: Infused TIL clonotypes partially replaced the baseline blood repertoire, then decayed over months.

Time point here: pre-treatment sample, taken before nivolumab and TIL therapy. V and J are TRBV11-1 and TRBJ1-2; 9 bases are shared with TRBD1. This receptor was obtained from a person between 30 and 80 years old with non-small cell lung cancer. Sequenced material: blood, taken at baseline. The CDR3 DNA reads TGTGCCAGCAGCCAAGGGACAGGGATGCCCTATGGCTACACCTTC. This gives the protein CASSQGTGMPYGYTF.